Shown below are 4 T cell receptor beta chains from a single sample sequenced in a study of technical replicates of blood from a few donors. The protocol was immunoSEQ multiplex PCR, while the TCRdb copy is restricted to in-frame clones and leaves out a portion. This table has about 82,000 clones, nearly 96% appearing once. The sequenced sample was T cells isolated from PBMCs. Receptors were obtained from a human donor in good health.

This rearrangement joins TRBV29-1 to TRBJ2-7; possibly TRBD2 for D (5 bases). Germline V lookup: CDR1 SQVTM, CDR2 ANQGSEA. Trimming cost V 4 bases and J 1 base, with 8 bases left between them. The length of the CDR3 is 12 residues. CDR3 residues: CSVGGGSYEQYF. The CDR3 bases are TGCAGCGTTGGCGGAGGTTCCTACGAGCAGTACTTC.

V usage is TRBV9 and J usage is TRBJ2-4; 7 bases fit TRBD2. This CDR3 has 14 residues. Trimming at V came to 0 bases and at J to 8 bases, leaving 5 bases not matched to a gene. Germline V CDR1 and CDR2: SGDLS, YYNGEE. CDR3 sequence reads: CASSVDREVDIQYF. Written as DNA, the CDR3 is TGTGCCAGCAGCGTAGATCGGGAGGTGGACATTCAGTACTTC.

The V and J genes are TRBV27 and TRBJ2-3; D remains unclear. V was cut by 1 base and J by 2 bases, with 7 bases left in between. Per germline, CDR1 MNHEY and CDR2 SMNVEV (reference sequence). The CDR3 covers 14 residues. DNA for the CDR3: TGTGCCAGCAGTTTATATCTGTCCACAGATACGCAGTATTTT. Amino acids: CASSLYLSTDTQYF.

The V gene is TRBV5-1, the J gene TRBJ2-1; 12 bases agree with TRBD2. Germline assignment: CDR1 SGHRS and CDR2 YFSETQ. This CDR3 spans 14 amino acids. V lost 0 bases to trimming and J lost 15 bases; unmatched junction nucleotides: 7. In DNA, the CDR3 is TGCGCCAGCAGCTTGGATCCTAGCGGGAGGGGGCGGTTCTTC. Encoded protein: CASSLDPSGRGRFF.